Below are 8 T cell receptor beta chains sequenced from a single sample in a study of post-analysis software for immune sequencing data. Study-wide findings and caveats: Patients used five TRBV segments, including TRBV5-6, TRBV5-1 and TRBV20-1, more often than controls.

These receptors' targets are unknown. Unique molecular identifiers were built into the TCR beta cDNA libraries. TCRdb fed the PCR reads into MiXCR, producing one record per CDR3 protein. The sample carries hundreds of thousands of distinct CDR3 sequences, 44% recorded once. Sequencing was performed on blood. These receptors all come from a girl aged 5 to 17 with multiple sclerosis.

This sequence joins TRBV29-1 and TRBJ2-3, with D unclear. The germline gives CDR1 SQVTM, CDR2 ANQGSEA. The V end lost 4 bases, the J end lost 4 bases, and 6 bases lay between the germline ends. The CDR3 totals 11 residues. The CDR3 DNA is TGCAGCGTTGCCGCGCCAGATACGCAGTATTTT. Translation gives CSVAAPDTQYF.

The DNA for the CDR3 is TGTGCCAGCATCACGGATTTTCCCTTGAACACTGAAGCTTTCTTT. Translation gives CASITDFPLNTEAFF. V usage is TRBV12-3 or TRBV12-4 and J usage is TRBJ1-1; no clear D gene. This CDR3 has 15 residues. Trimming took off 7 bases at V and 0 bases at J, with 15 bases between the two ends.

This clonotype has only a few counts. The genes are TRBV5-1 and TRBJ2-5; a possible D gene is TRBD1 (5 bases). Trimming shortened V by 4 bases and J by 2 bases, and 18 bases separated the two germline ends. The CDR3 runs to 16 residues. Germline V gives CDR1 SGHRS, CDR2 YFSETQ. CDR3 residues: CASSHTVEGDQETQYF. Written as DNA, the CDR3 is TGCGCCAGCAGCCATACAGTCGAAGGGGATCAAGAGACCCAGTACTTC.

The rearrangement links TRBV7-2 to TRBJ2-1; no clear D. The CDR3 has 14 amino acids. The germline V and J ends were trimmed by 5 bases and 10 bases, with 18 bases remaining between them. Germline V gene sequence: CDR1 SGHTA, CDR2 FQGNSA. CDR3 bases: TGTGCCAGCAGCCCATGGGTAGCCTTCGAAGAGCAGTTCTTC. This translates into CASSPWVAFEEQFF.

This clonotype was detected only a few times. This sequence joins TRBV5-1 and TRBJ2-1, with D maybe TRBD2 (5 bases). Per the germline V gene, CDR1 is SGHRS and CDR2 is YFSETQ. The CDR3 consists of 11 residues. Between the trimmed V and J ends, which lost 7 bases and 12 bases, there was a span of 14 bases. As DNA, the CDR3 is TGCGCCAGCGGGGTGCGGGTAAGGCAGTTCTTC. Translating gives CASGVRVRQFF.

This clonotype was counted a few times. This chain links TRBV5-5 with TRBJ1-2; the match to TRBD1 covers 8 bases. The germline V gene has CDR1 SGHKS and CDR2 YYEKEE (reference sequence). The CDR3 extends over 17 amino acids. The trim removed 4 bases at V and 0 bases at J, leaving 11 bases unmatched. The CDR3 here is CASSLDRAIVTNYGYTF. CDR3 DNA sequence: TGTGCCAGCAGCCTGGACAGGGCCATAGTTACTAACTATGGCTACACCTTC. The full variable domain, its missing parts supplied by reference TRBV5-5 and TRBJ1-2, is DAGVTQSPTHLIKTRGQQVTLRCSPISGHKSVSWYQQVLGQGPQFIFQYYEKEERGRGNFPDRFSARQFPNYSSELNVNALLLGDSALYLCASSLDRAIVTNYGYTFGSGTRLTVV.

This clonotype was found a few times. The chain combines TRBV5-5 with TRBJ2-1; TRBD1 is a possible D gene (6 bases). The CDR3 length is 15 residues. Germline V CDR1 and CDR2: SGHKS, YYEKEE (reference sequence). V was shortened by 0 bases and J by 4 bases, with 11 bases between the two germline ends. The CDR3 DNA reads as TGTGCCAGCAGCTTGGACTGGGGGCGATACAATGAGCAGTTCTTC. Encoded protein: CASSLDWGRYNEQFF.

This clonotype was seen a few times. The chain uses TRBV7-3 and TRBJ2-3; 11 bases line up with TRBD2. V was pared by 4 bases and J by 4 bases, with 10 bases of the junction left unmatched. The CDR3 has 17 residues. Germline V gene sequence: CDR1 SGHTA, CDR2 FQGTGA. The CDR3 reads CASSSIKTSGESDTQYF. CDR3 DNA: TGTGCCAGCAGCTCTATTAAGACTAGCGGGGAATCAGATACGCAGTATTTT.